Below are 18 T cell receptor beta chains sequenced from a single sample in a study of regulatory T cells in long-lasting Graves disease. Time point here: newly diagnosed GD, antithyroid drugs for less than 3 months. PBMC-extracted RNA yielded the TCR library. Relying on iRepertoire HTBI primers and Arm-PCR of CDR3 regions, the team built TCR beta libraries. TCRdb reprocessed the multiplex PCR reads with MiXCR, giving one entry per CDR3 protein. Of 420,000 or so distinct CDR3 sequences listed, approximately 16% are singletons. The same sample was also used in a study of T cells in Graves' hyperthyroidism and ophthalmopathy.

This material consisted of peripheral blood mononuclear cells (PBMCs), taken at new diagnosis, from a patient treated with antithyroid drugs. The receptors derive from a woman aged 18 to 35 with Graves disease.

This clonotype was observed a few times. This CDR3 is CASSLDGRTSGRAKDTQYF. CDR3 nucleotide sequence: TGTGCCAGCAGCTTAGATGGACGGACTAGCGGGAGGGCCAAAGATACGCAGTATTTT. The V call is TRBV7-9, the J call TRBJ2-3, with TRBD2 matching over 15 bases. CDR1 SEHNR and CDR2 FQNEAQ come from the germline V gene (reference sequence). CDR3 size: 19 residues. Trimming removed 1 base from V and 5 bases from J; junction bases left unmatched: 10.

This clonotype was seen a few times. The chain recombines TRBV5-1 with TRBJ2-5; TRBD1 aligns across 9 bases. Germline CDR1 and CDR2: SGHRS and YFSETQ. V was pared by 7 bases and J by 6 bases, with 10 bases of the junction left unmatched. The CDR3 loop spans 14 amino acids. In DNA form, the CDR3 reads TGCGCCAGCGAAAAAGGGGACAGGGAAAAGACCCAGTACTTC. Translating it yields CASEKGDREKTQYF.

This clonotype was seen repeatedly, ten times or more. The chain has TRBV28 and TRBJ2-5; tentatively, D is TRBD1 (6 bases). CDR1 MDHEN and CDR2 SYDVKM come from the germline V gene. V was shortened by 4 bases and J by 2 bases, with 14 bases between the two germline ends. This CDR3 has 15 amino acids. DNA for the CDR3: TGTGCCAGCAGTTCAACAACAGGGATTCAAGAGACCCAGTACTTC. Its protein is CASSSTTGIQETQYF.

This chain uses TRBV29-1 with TRBJ1-1; a weak D match, TRBD1 (5 bases). The CDR3 runs to 13 residues. V was pared by 4 bases and J by 4 bases, with 13 bases between. Germline loops: CDR1 SQVTM, CDR2 ANQGSEA. This CDR3 is CSVGRGSSTEAFF. The CDR3 DNA sequence: TGCAGCGTTGGTCGGGGGTCGTCCACTGAAGCTTTCTTT.

This rearrangement joins TRBV5-5 to TRBJ2-7; D perhaps matches TRBD2 (6 bases). The V end lost 4 bases, the J end lost 6 bases, and 17 bases lay between the germline ends. Looked up from germline, CDR1 is SGHKS and CDR2 is YYEKEE (reference sequence). The CDR3 sequence is 14 residues long. CDR3 nucleotide sequence: TGTGCCAGCAGCACGGGAGCGCCCTCCATCGAGCAGTACTTC. Protein sequence: CASSTGAPSIEQYF.

About this clonotype: A far larger clone is one base from this, pointing to a likely read error. The chain employs TRBV12-3 or TRBV12-4 and TRBJ2-1; 12 bases match TRBD2. The CDR3 length is 15 residues. The V gene end was trimmed by 6 bases and the J gene end by 10 bases; junction bases not matched to a gene: 10. CDR3 protein: CASRSSGRASYEQFF. In DNA, the CDR3 is TGTGCCAGCAGATCTAGCGGGAGGGCCAGCTACGAGCAGTTCTTC.

Ten or more counts support this clonotype. The chain links TRBV7-2 to TRBJ2-3; D may be TRBD2 (5 bases). This CDR3 is 13 amino acids long. From germline, CDR1 is SGHTA and CDR2 FQGNSA. Trimming took 3 bases from V and 8 from J, leaving 12 bases between them. The CDR3 coding sequence is TGTGCCAGCAGCTTTAGCGAGCCACGTACGCAGTATTTT. Encoded protein: CASSFSEPRTQYF.

With regard to this clonotype: A clone one base away is much larger, so this may be a read error. This rearrangement joins TRBV28 to TRBJ2-5, with 10 bases matching TRBD2. This CDR3 is 16 amino acids long. Germline CDR1 and CDR2: MDHEN and SYDVKM. This CDR3 is CTSSETLAGSQETQYF. In DNA form, the CDR3 reads TGTACCAGCAGCGAAACACTAGCGGGAAGCCAAGAGACCCAGTACTTC.

This clonotype was found many times. The chain links TRBV7-8 to TRBJ2-5; D unclear. Trimming took off 3 bases at V and 3 bases at J, with 8 bases between the two ends. Germline lookup yields CDR1 SGHVS and CDR2 FQNEAQ. This CDR3 region has 13 residues. The CDR3 sequence is CASSFYGEETQYF. In DNA form, the CDR3 reads TGTGCCAGCAGCTTTTACGGAGAAGAGACCCAGTACTTC.

The chain is built from TRBV7-6 and TRBJ2-1; 11 nucleotides match TRBD2. The CDR3 is made up of 17 amino acids. V trimming: 1 base; J trimming: 9 bases; junction bases outside the gene matches: 11. Germline values: CDR1 SGHVS, CDR2 FNYEAQ. The CDR3 nucleotides read TGTGCCAGCAGCTTAGACCGGCTAGCGGGAGGATCTAGTGAGCAGTTCTTC. Encoded protein: CASSLDRLAGGSSEQFF.

J is TRBJ2-1 and V is TRBV6-5; D call uncertain. Looked up from germline, CDR1 is MNHEY and CDR2 is SVGAGI. V dropped 0 bases and J dropped 12 bases, with 27 bases sitting between them. The CDR3 runs to 18 residues. The CDR3 nucleotides are TGTGCCAGCAGTTACTCGAGCTTGGGGATAGCTGAGTTTACGGGGCAGTTCTTC. It specifies CASSYSSLGIAEFTGQFF.

The chain has TRBV12-3 or TRBV12-4 and TRBJ2-1, with 11 bases identical to TRBD1. The CDR3 totals 17 residues. With 7 bases clipped from V and 6 bases from J, the junction kept 14 bases outside the gene matches. CDR3 residues: CASNRPQGQGVLNEQFF. The CDR3 DNA is TGTGCCAGCAATAGACCCCAGGGACAGGGGGTCCTCAATGAGCAGTTCTTC.

This clonotype was recorded many times. The V call is TRBV6-5, the J call TRBJ2-3; TRBD2 agrees at 10 bases. Trimming took 4 bases from V and 2 from J; bases not matched to a gene: 6. The germline V gene has CDR1 MNHEY and CDR2 SVGAGI. This CDR3 spans 16 amino acids. CDR3 region: CASSSRTSGTTDTQYF. CDR3 bases: TGTGCCAGCAGTTCCAGGACTAGCGGAACCACAGATACGCAGTATTTT.

About this clonotype itself: The germline gene is not matched at one end of the junction; a read error may be the cause. The J gene is TRBJ2-7, the V gene TRBV7-3, with 7 bases identical to TRBD1. This CDR3 is built from 14 residues. Germline V gives CDR1 SGHTA, CDR2 FQGTGA. The CDR3 DNA reads TGTGCCAACAGCACCTGGGACAGCTCCTACGAGCAGTACTTC. Protein: CANSTWDSSYEQYF. The variable domain in full, with the rest retrieved from reference TRBV7-3 and TRBJ2-7, is GAGVSQTPSNKVTEKGKYVELRCDPISGHTALYWYRQSLGQGPEFLIYFQGTGAADDSGLPNDRFFAVRPEGSVSTLKIQRTERGDSAVYLCANSTWDSSYEQYFGPGTRLTVT.

This clonotype appeared once. The V call is TRBV6-5, the J call TRBJ2-6; the match to TRBD1 covers 7 bases. This CDR3 comprises 17 residues. Trimming took 2 bases from V and 0 from J; bases not matched to a gene: 4. Germline CDR1 and CDR2: MNHEY and SVGAGI. CDR3 region: CASSYLGQDSGANVLTF. The CDR3 DNA is TGTGCCAGCAGTTACCTTGGACAGGACTCTGGGGCCAACGTCCTGACTTTC.

V is TRBV28 and J is TRBJ2-1; 8 nucleotides align to TRBD2. With V trimmed by 7 bases and J by 16 bases, 9 bases remained unmatched. The CDR3 loop spans 11 amino acids. The germline CDR1 and CDR2 sequences are MDHEN and SYDVKM. CDR3 loop: CASTGTRKVFF. The CDR3 DNA reads TGTGCCAGCACCGGGACTAGGAAAGTATTCTTC.

This clonotype has at least ten counts. The CDR3 coding sequence is TGCAGTGCTAGAGCCGACATCCCGGGCCCTTTCCACGAGCAGTACTTC. It yields the protein CSARADIPGPFHEQYF. The gene calls are TRBV20-1 and TRBJ2-7; D ambiguous. Germline V lookup: CDR1 DFQATT, CDR2 SNEGSKA (reference sequence). Trimming left V 1 base short and J 5 bases short, with 21 bases between. This CDR3 contains 16 residues.

This clonotype was observed once. This chain links TRBV19 with TRBJ1-4; D is unclear. From germline, CDR1 is LNHDA and CDR2 SQIVND (reference sequence). This CDR3 is 14 amino acids long. V lost 3 bases, J lost 8 bases, and 13 bases lay in between. The CDR3 region is CASSILAGAEKLFF. The CDR3 DNA reads as TGTGCCAGTAGTATTTTGGCAGGAGCCGAAAAACTGTTTTTT.